The rows below give T cell receptor beta chains drawn from one sample of a study of cytomegalovirus exposure and HLA in healthy donors. The protocol was immunoSEQ multiplex PCR, while the TCRdb copy is restricted to in-frame clones and leaves out a portion. Of about 61,000 clones in the sample, under 85% were seen once. Sequencing was done on a sample of PBMCs. The receptors originated from a man in his fifties in good health and CMV-seropositive. Both conserved end residues are part of each CDR3. The order of the fields is clone size, V gene, J gene, D gene, CDR3 protein. D genes are given only for firm matches. Only some rows state a clone size, as once, few, many or a class for expanded clones.

.	TRBV5-1	TRBJ2-7	.	CASRRGGLYEQYF
.	TRBV7-2	TRBJ2-1	.	CASTRTPEQFF
few	TRBV27	TRBJ2-1	.	CASSSPLRSRNEQFF
.	TRBV6-1	TRBJ2-7	TRBD1	CASRTGGASYEQYF
once	TRBV19	.	TRBD1	CASSPPGTGTYEQYF
.	TRBV29-1	TRBJ2-7	.	CSVKGLEQYF
once	TRBV27	TRBJ1-5	.	CASSLRYRTDNQPQHF
.	TRBV6-5	TRBJ1-2	TRBD1	CASSEYDRDNGYTF
few	TRBV28	TRBJ2-1	TRBD2	CASSLWELAGGPGEQFF
.	TRBV12-5	TRBJ2-6	TRBD1	CASAAAQGFHSSGANVLTF
.	TRBV7-2	TRBJ2-7	TRBD1	CASKGATGPSVEQYF
.	TRBV19	TRBJ1-2	.	CASRQGPATYGYTF
.	TRBV27	TRBJ2-3	TRBD2	CASSSLPFSSGGHTQYF
.	TRBV5-7	TRBJ2-5	.	CASSLVAGADQETQYF
once	TRBV7-9	TRBJ2-7	TRBD2	CASSWEAGTRGEQYF
.	TRBV5-5	TRBJ2-5	.	CASGRGTAQETQYF
.	TRBV20-1	TRBJ2-5	.	CSARLADQYF